A selection of T cell receptor beta chains follows, all from one sample in a study of blood T cell repertoires in COVID-19. Only in-frame clones appear in the TCRdb table, and some are missing; sequencing was by immunoSEQ multiplex PCR. This sample yields approximately 65,000 clones, of which about nine tenths are seen a single time; 4.7% belongs to the top ten. The sequenced sample consisted of peripheral blood. All receptors derive from a human donor in a cohort sampled during active COVID-19. The conserved cysteine and the conserved F or W are not part of the CDR3 here. A row's size may be missing; if present it is once, few, many or a size class.

clone_size | v_call | cdr3_aa
once | TRBV7-2 | ASGVRTSGSYEQY
. | TRBV10-1 | ASSDPLAGGDNEQF
. | TRBV11-2 | ASSLGQEETQY
few | TRBV19 | ASSPQFLVTDTQY
. | TRBV19 | ASNPLGGVPL
. | TRBV6-5 | ASNPLLEAGNTIY
. | TRBV5-5 | ASSYTNTGELF
few | TRBV5-4 | ASSLRGSYGYT
. | TRBV5-1 | ASSFSGRSDTQY
. | TRBV4-1 | ASSQVYRPERPQH
once | TRBV19 | ASGRGTHSYNEQF
. | TRBV4-2 | ASRGPGTGHTGELF
many | TRBV5-4 | ASSLDGRGYYEQY
. | TRBV6-5 | ASSPGQGVYEQY
. | TRBV18 | ASSRNGQGAREQF
. | TRBV5-1 | ASRGQGRDYNEQF
. | TRBV11-2 | ASSLVTNYGYT
. | TRBV28 | ASSPLGQTNYGYT
. | TRBV5-4 | ASSLRQGMNTEAF